Following are 30 T cell receptor beta chains from one sample sequenced in a study of cytomegalovirus exposure and HLA in healthy donors. The PCR employed 60 Vbeta primers together with 13 Jbeta primers. TCRdb's table, derived via immunoSEQ multiplex PCR, lists solely in-frame clones and lacks some. The table has around 230,000 clones, about 81% seen once. The sequenced material came from PBMCs. These receptors all stem from a man aged 35 to 55 in good health and CMV-seropositive.

The CDR3 DNA reads TGTGCCAGCAGTTTGGACAGGGGCATTCAAGAGACCCAGTACTTC. This encodes CASSLDRGIQETQYF. The chain uses TRBV6-5 and TRBJ2-5; the match to TRBD1 covers 9 bases. This CDR3 has 15 amino acids. Trimming took 4 bases from V and 2 from J; bases not matched to a gene: 5. Germline V gene sequence: CDR1 MNHEY, CDR2 SVGAGI.

The chain employs TRBV7-3 and TRBJ1-3; D gene unclear. This CDR3 spans 16 amino acids. The V end was cut by 1 base, the J end by 7 bases, with 17 bases between. Germline CDR1 and CDR2: SGHTA and FQGTGA. In DNA form, the CDR3 reads TGTGCCAGCAGCTTAAAAGGCGGGGAAAAGGGCAACACCATATATTTT. It translates to CASSLKGGEKGNTIYF.

The rearrangement links TRBV7-9 to TRBJ2-3, with 11 bases matching TRBD2. Germline values: CDR1 SEHNR, CDR2 FQNEAQ (reference sequence). V was pared by 5 bases and J by 3 bases, with 7 bases of the junction left unmatched. The CDR3 loop spans 16 amino acids. CDR3 DNA sequence: TGTGCCAGCAGCGTACTAGCGGGAGCGGGAACAGATACGCAGTATTTT. Protein: CASSVLAGAGTDTQYF.

The chain is built from TRBV2 and TRBJ2-3; D might be TRBD2 (5 bases). This CDR3 has 12 amino acids. The germline V gene encodes CDR1 SNHLY and CDR2 FYNNEI. Trimming pared 7 bases from V and 3 bases from J, leaving 8 bases between. Here the CDR3 reads CASKDSTDTQYF. As DNA, the CDR3 is TGTGCCAGCAAGGACTCAACAGATACGCAGTATTTT.

The chain joins TRBV5-6 to TRBJ2-5, with 7 positions matching TRBD1. The CDR3 extends over 14 amino acids. In germline, CDR1 is SGHDT, CDR2 YYEEEE. Losses at the gene ends were 4 bases for V and 4 bases for J; bases not matched to a gene: 7. CDR3 region: CASSLLDRAETQYF. In DNA form, the CDR3 reads TGTGCCAGCAGCCTTTTAGACAGGGCAGAGACCCAGTACTTC.

The rearrangement uses TRBV9 and TRBJ1-2; the D is unclear. The germline V gene has CDR1 SGDLS and CDR2 YYNGEE. CDR3 length equals 13 residues. The V and J ends lost 3 bases and 7 bases respectively, with 13 bases between them. CDR3 nucleotide sequence: TGTGCCAGCAGCGGAGACATACTCCGTGGCTACACCTTC. It is translated as CASSGDILRGYTF.

V gene TRBV19 combines with J gene TRBJ1-2; 10 positions match TRBD1. V shed 5 bases, J shed 6 bases, and the junction held 3 bases outside the gene matches. Germline V lookup: CDR1 LNHDA, CDR2 SQIVND (reference sequence). This CDR3 has 13 residues. CDR3 amino acids: CASSWTGGDGYTF. CDR3 DNA: TGTGCCAGTAGTTGGACAGGGGGGGATGGCTACACCTTC.

The sample holds a few counts of this clone. The CDR3 protein is CASNLQGSNEQFF. The CDR3 region has the DNA TGTGCCAGCAACCTACAGGGCTCCAATGAGCAGTTCTTC. The V and J genes are TRBV5-4 and TRBJ2-1; maybe TRBD1 (6 bases). The CDR3 runs 13 residues. Trimming shortened V by 6 bases and J by 6 bases, and 13 bases separated the two germline ends. Looked up from germline, CDR1 is SGHNT and CDR2 is YYREEE (reference sequence).

The rearrangement joins TRBV5-1 to TRBJ2-1, with 14 bases lining up with TRBD2. V shed 0 bases and J 9 bases; nucleotides not matched to a gene: 5. In germline, CDR1 is SGHRS, CDR2 YFSETQ. The CDR3 spans 16 residues. In nucleotides, the CDR3 is TGCGCCAGCAGCTTGGCGGGACTAGCGGGAGTGGTTGAGCAGTTCTTC. As protein: CASSLAGLAGVVEQFF.

This chain joins TRBV18 and TRBJ1-1, with a possible D match to TRBD1 (5 bases). Between the trimmed V and J ends, which lost 4 bases and 5 bases, there was a span of 14 bases. In germline, CDR1 is KGHSH, CDR2 LQKENI. This CDR3 has 14 amino acids. In nucleotides, the CDR3 is TGTGCCAGCTCACGCGACAAGGGGTTTACTGAAGCTTTCTTT. Its translation: CASSRDKGFTEAFF.

The chain is built from TRBV5-6 and TRBJ1-1, with no clear D. The V gene's germline CDR1 is SGHDT and CDR2 YYEEEE. The CDR3 is 13 amino acids. V was cut by 0 bases and J by 1 base, with 4 bases left in between. DNA of the CDR3: TGTGCCAGCAGCTTGGCAGGGAACACTGAAGCTTTCTTT. Protein: CASSLAGNTEAFF.

V is TRBV2 and J is TRBJ1-5, with 9 bases aligning to TRBD1. Germline-derived CDR1 and CDR2 are SNHLY and FYNNEI. V trimming: 8 bases; J trimming: 3 bases; junction bases outside the gene matches: 17. The CDR3 is 18 residues long. Written as DNA, the CDR3 is TGTGCCAGCGGATTGTTGGACAGGGGAACCCGGACCAATCAGCCCCAGCATTTT. Translated, it gives CASGLLDRGTRTNQPQHF.

This clone was seen more than once but under ten times. The chain has TRBV27 and TRBJ2-6, with D unclear. In germline, CDR1 is MNHEY, CDR2 SMNVEV (reference sequence). CDR3 size: 14 residues. The V end lost 2 bases, the J end lost 3 bases, and 5 bases lay between the germline ends. CDR3 sequence reads: CASSLQFGANVLTF. CDR3 bases: TGTGCCAGCAGTTTACAGTTTGGGGCCAACGTCCTGACTTTC.

The chain joins TRBV6-5 to TRBJ2-7, with 8 bases aligning to TRBD1. Trimming removed 7 bases from V and 0 bases from J; junction bases left unmatched: 2. Germline V gene sequence: CDR1 MNHEY, CDR2 SVGAGI. The CDR3 extends over 13 amino acids. CDR3 sequence: CASTDRGSYEQYF. The DNA for the CDR3 is TGTGCCAGCACCGACAGGGGCTCCTACGAGCAGTACTTC.

J is TRBJ1-1 and V is TRBV18; 9 positions agree with TRBD1. V lost 3 bases, J lost 5 bases, and 7 bases stayed unmatched. CDR1 is KGHSH, CDR2 LQKENI, per germline. CDR3 length: 15 amino acids. The chain's CDR3 is CASSPGGQGMTEAFF. The CDR3 DNA is TGTGCCAGCTCACCCGGGGGACAGGGCATGACTGAAGCTTTCTTT.

This chain joins TRBV14 and TRBJ1-2, with unresolved D. Germline CDR1 and CDR2: SGHDN and FVKESK. The CDR3 covers 15 residues. Trimming took off 0 bases at V and 6 bases at J, with 14 bases between the two ends. CDR3 nucleotides: TGTGCCAGCAGCCAAGATTGGCGGGCCCTCGATGGCTACACCTTC. Amino acids: CASSQDWRALDGYTF.

The genes are TRBV7-6 and TRBJ2-7, with 9 bases that match TRBD1. V dropped 4 bases and J dropped 7; count of bases not matched to a gene: 5. The CDR3 runs to 13 residues. Germline lookup yields CDR1 SGHVS and CDR2 FNYEAQ. CDR3 in DNA: TGTGCCAGCAGCTCTAAGACAGGGGGAGAGCAGTACTTC. It specifies CASSSKTGGEQYF.

The chain employs TRBV6-5 and TRBJ2-3, with a weak D call TRBD1 (5 bases). The CDR3 length is 16 residues. Germline assignment: CDR1 MNHEY and CDR2 SVGAGI. V was trimmed by 2 bases and J by 4 bases, leaving 16 bases between them. DNA of the CDR3: TGTGCCAGCAGTTACCACGCAGGGATAGGGTCAGATACGCAGTATTTT. The encoded protein is CASSYHAGIGSDTQYF.

This rearrangement joins TRBV27 to TRBJ2-3; D remains ambiguous. Looked up from germline, CDR1 is MNHEY and CDR2 is SMNVEV (reference sequence). Trimming pared 1 base from V and 0 bases from J, leaving 8 bases between. The CDR3 loop spans 15 amino acids. CDR3 amino acids: CASSLFGPSTDTQYF. CDR3 coding DNA: TGTGCCAGCAGTTTATTTGGGCCTAGCACAGATACGCAGTATTTT.

The chain has TRBV30 and TRBJ1-5; weak D call: TRBD1 (5 bases). The ends were cut back, 3 bases at V and 2 bases at J, with 14 bases in the middle. The germline CDR1 and CDR2 sequences are GTSNPN and SVGIG (reference sequence). This CDR3 is 15 amino acids long. Here the CDR3 reads CAWSGGTGGNQPQHF. The CDR3 bases are TGTGCCTGGAGCGGGGGGACGGGAGGCAATCAGCCCCAGCATTTT.

The V call is TRBV6-1, the J call TRBJ1-2; TRBD1 aligns across 7 bases. V was pared by 8 bases and J by 2 bases, with 8 bases of the junction left unmatched. CDR1 MNHNS and CDR2 SASEGT come from the germline V gene. CDR3 size: 14 residues. In DNA, the CDR3 is TGTGCCAGCCTCAGGGACAGCCTAAACTATGGCTACACCTTC. Translating gives CASLRDSLNYGYTF.

The gene calls are TRBV9 and TRBJ2-7; D is perhaps TRBD2 (5 bases). Trimming shortened V by 2 bases and J by 6 bases, and 24 bases separated the two germline ends. There are 17 residues in the CDR3. The V gene's germline CDR1 is SGDLS and CDR2 YYNGEE. The CDR3 here is CASSVYRWLAGMVEQYV. CDR3 DNA: TGTGCCAGCAGCGTGTATCGATGGCTAGCAGGCATGGTCGAGCAGTACGTC.

The V call is TRBV15, the J call TRBJ2-7; 11 nucleotides match TRBD2. The junction had 5 bases not matched to a gene; V was cut back by 4 bases and J by 3 bases. Germline lookup yields CDR1 LNHNV and CDR2 YYDKDF (reference sequence). The CDR3 covers 15 residues. The DNA of the CDR3 is TGTGCCACCAGCACGACTAGCGGGATCGGCTACGAGCAGTACTTC. Its translation: CATSTTSGIGYEQYF.

Points on this clone: An end of the junction differs from the germline gene, which may be a read error. J is TRBJ2-7 and V is TRBV25-1, with TRBD2 as a possible D gene (6 bases). Germline CDR1 is MGHDK and CDR2 is SYGVNS. The CDR3 length is 15 residues. The CDR3 DNA follows: TGTGCCAACAGTGGCCGGGACTTTAACTCCTACGAGCAGTACTTC. Translated, it gives CANSGRDFNSYEQYF.

The genes are TRBV7-9 and TRBJ1-1; 9 bases are a match to TRBD1. Germline CDR1 is SEHNR and CDR2 is FQNEAQ (reference sequence). The V segment lost 5 bases and the J segment 4 bases; nucleotides outside the gene matches: 5. This CDR3 is built from 14 residues. The CDR3 DNA reads TGTGCCAGCAGCCCCCAACAGGGGGCCACTGAAGCTTTCTTT. Its translation is CASSPQQGATEAFF.

The rearrangement links TRBV25-1 to TRBJ1-5; the match to TRBD1 covers 8 bases. Germline values: CDR1 MGHDK, CDR2 SYGVNS. V shed 6 bases and J 3 bases; nucleotides not matched to a gene: 1. The CDR3 covers 13 residues. This CDR3 is CASRGQDNQPQHF. The CDR3 DNA reads TGTGCCAGCAGGGGACAGGACAATCAGCCCCAGCATTTT.

This clone was counted a few times. The CDR3 is CASSIGQGQLFGYTF. The CDR3 nucleotides are TGTGCCAGTAGTATCGGACAGGGGCAATTGTTTGGCTACACCTTC. The V and J genes are TRBV19 and TRBJ1-2, with 9 bases aligning to TRBD1. The CDR3 has 15 amino acids. The germline V gene encodes CDR1 LNHDA and CDR2 SQIVND (reference sequence). The V gene end was trimmed by 3 bases and the J gene end by 7 bases; junction bases not matched to a gene: 9. Drawing the rest from reference TRBV19 and TRBJ1-2, the complete variable domain is DGGITQSPKYLFRKEGQNVTLSCEQNLNHDAMYWYRQDPGQGLRLIYYSQIVNDFQKGDIAEGYSVSREKKESFPLTVTSAQKNPTAFYLCASSIGQGQLFGYTFGSGTRLTVV.

This clone was recorded once. The chain is built from TRBV10-1 and TRBJ2-1, with TRBD2 as a possible D gene (5 bases). V was clipped by 3 bases and J by 4 bases, with 10 bases between them. CDR1 is WNHNN and CDR2 is SYGVQD in the germline V gene (reference sequence). CDR3 length: 14 amino acids. CDR3 region: CASSEGRGYNEQFF. The CDR3 region has the DNA TGCGCCAGCAGTGAAGGGAGAGGTTACAATGAGCAGTTCTTC.

The V gene is TRBV5-1, the J gene TRBJ1-1; D unclear. There are 15 residues in the CDR3. Germline values: CDR1 SGHRS, CDR2 YFSETQ. The V end was cut by 3 bases, the J end by 5 bases, with 17 bases between. The CDR3: CASSSYGDSWTEAFF. The CDR3 DNA is TGCGCCAGCAGCTCCTACGGTGATAGTTGGACTGAAGCTTTCTTT.

The chain joins TRBV2 to TRBJ1-4; perhaps TRBD1 as D (6 bases). Trimming pared 8 bases from V and 5 bases from J, leaving 12 bases between. In germline, CDR1 is SNHLY, CDR2 FYNNEI. This CDR3 comprises 13 residues. CDR3 amino acids: CASLYRENEKLFF. The CDR3 DNA follows: TGTGCCAGCCTCTACAGGGAGAATGAAAAACTGTTTTTT.